The rows below give T cell receptor beta chains drawn from one sample of a study of cytomegalovirus exposure and HLA in healthy donors. The data were produced by immunoSEQ multiplex PCR, yet TCRdb's version contains in-frame clones alone and is incomplete. The sample has approximately 150,000 clones; approximately 80% are singletons. Sequencing was done on a sample of PBMCs. The receptors were gathered from a woman aged 25-40 years in good health and CMV-seronegative. Both conserved end residues are part of each CDR3. Clone size is shown for a subset of rows, as once, few, many or a class of expanded clone.

-	TRBV27	TRBJ2-7	13	CASSFPGLAEQYF
-	TRBV11-2	TRBJ1-1	13	CASSLSGNTEAFF
-	TRBV2	TRBJ2-2	17	CASSGSLGQGYTGELFF
-	TRBV10-3	TRBJ2-1	16	CAISGRGEAPSNEQFF
-	TRBV28	TRBJ1-1	16	CASSLMDRGGGTEAFF
-	TRBV15	TRBJ2-7	16	CATRRGWPSGTYEQYF
once	TRBV5-1	TRBJ2-7	13	CASSLAPAYEQYF
-	TRBV2	TRBJ1-1	13	CASRSDRGAEAFF
once	TRBV4-3	TRBJ2-7	15	CASSQEGFEGREQYF
-	TRBV25-1	TRBJ2-2	17	CASSEWGRGMNTGELFF
once	TRBV2	TRBJ1-5	17	CASTGGRSSYSNQPQHF
few	TRBV7-3	TRBJ2-1	15	CASSLQGSPYNEQFF
few	TRBV6-4	TRBJ1-1	15	CASSDSSRGNTEAFF
few	TRBV18	TRBJ2-3	16	CASSPLGLAGTDTQYF
-	TRBV27	TRBJ1-2	15	CASSKLGQGFGGYTF
-	TRBV30	TRBJ1-1	13	CAWTGNSDTEAFF
few	TRBV7-7	TRBJ2-5	16	CASSPTTGALMGTQYF
-	TRBV7-2	TRBJ2-5	14	CASSKGLFRETQYF
-	TRBV19	TRBJ1-3	17	CASSEGATVISGNTIYF
once	TRBV12-2	TRBJ2-1	16	CASRLRPAGGQSEQFF
-	TRBV12-5	TRBJ2-3	14	CASGPGQSTDTQYF
-	TRBV30	TRBJ2-7	14	CAWNIGGVSYEQYF
few	TRBV19	TRBJ2-3	16	CASSIWSGGEADTQYF
-	TRBV4-1	TRBJ2-5	15	CASSQSRGLSETQYF
few	TRBV7-6	TRBJ2-7	17	CASSSTTGTSAYYEQYF
-	TRBV2	TRBJ1-2	14	CASSFLTGGGGYTF
-	TRBV2	TRBJ1-5	17	CASSRLLSGTGNQPQHF
-	TRBV5-1	TRBJ1-1	14	CASSSGHLNTEAFF
-	TRBV5-1	TRBJ2-1	17	CASSSKLAGAITNEQFF
-	TRBV4-3	TRBJ1-2	18	CASSQDRGQGAFNYGYTF
-	TRBV25-1	TRBJ2-1	11	CASSRVGREFF
-	TRBV6-6	TRBJ1-1	16	CASSYQSTQALRGAFF
-	TRBV27	TRBJ1-1	16	CASSLRLQGWNTEAFF
-	TRBV6-6	TRBJ2-5	14	CASSYKQYQETQYF
-	TRBV29-1	TRBJ2-7	14	CSVRTSGGSYEQYF
-	TRBV6-5	TRBJ1-5	16	CASSSTGQGSNQPQHF
-	TRBV10-1	TRBJ2-3	16	CASSLHRTGRTDTQYF
-	TRBV5-4	TRBJ2-1	17	CASSRAGGAPSYNEQFF
once	TRBV5-4	TRBJ2-1	16	CASSLGGTSGSHEQFF
once	TRBV10-1	TRBJ2-5	14	CASSRGSGEETQYF
-	TRBV28	TRBJ1-2	11	CASSPQYGYTF
-	TRBV7-2	TRBJ1-4	13	CASSLESEEKLFF
-	TRBV14	TRBJ1-2	14	CASSRLGTGGGYTF
-	TRBV19	TRBJ1-2	15	CASYGGHPKLYGYTF
-	TRBV7-9	TRBJ2-2	17	CASSLALAGVNTGELFF
-	TRBV7-8	TRBJ1-1	15	CASSPRLLLNTEAFF
-	TRBV4-1	TRBJ1-4	13	CASSRLQGEKLFF
-	TRBV30	TRBJ1-6	15	CAWSPPTGYNSPLHF
-	TRBV18	TRBJ1-2	18	CASSPYGTANPGDYGYTF
-	TRBV5-1	TRBJ2-5	15	CASSLAVGGQETQYF
-	TRBV19	TRBJ1-3	15	CASSRDREAGNTIYF